This T cell receptor (beta chain) came from a study of T cells in tuberculosis. For the study at large: CD1B tetramers identified T cells specific for mycobacterial lipid GMM.

No alpha-beta pairing information exists for these sequences. The method was immunoSEQ multiplex PCR; TCRdb's version includes in-frame clones alone and lacks a portion of them. This sample has approximately 57,000 clones, with 88% found just once. After thawing and overnight rest, PBMC were stained with GMM-loaded CD1B tetramer, viability dye and anti-CD3 for sorting. CD1B tetramers were loaded with Rhodococcus equi-derived C32 glucose monomycolate. Before cryopreservation, the sorted PBMC lost their CD14-expressing monocytes. From germline, CDR1 is MNHNS and CDR2 SASEGT. The CDR3 has 14 amino acids. Trimming left V 4 bases short and J 4 bases short, with 13 bases between. Overall study results and limits: The stringent gate may have excluded weak CD1B-GMM tetramer binders.

The chain combines TRBV6-1 with TRBJ2-5; weak D call: TRBD2 (5 bases). The receptor was isolated from an adult woman with latent tuberculosis. The sample consisted of CD1b-GMM tetramer-negative cells sorted from PBMCs. The CDR3 loop is CASSGTGLGETQYF. The DNA for the CDR3 is TGTGCCAGCAGTGGGACTGGACTGGGAGAGACCCAGTACTTC.